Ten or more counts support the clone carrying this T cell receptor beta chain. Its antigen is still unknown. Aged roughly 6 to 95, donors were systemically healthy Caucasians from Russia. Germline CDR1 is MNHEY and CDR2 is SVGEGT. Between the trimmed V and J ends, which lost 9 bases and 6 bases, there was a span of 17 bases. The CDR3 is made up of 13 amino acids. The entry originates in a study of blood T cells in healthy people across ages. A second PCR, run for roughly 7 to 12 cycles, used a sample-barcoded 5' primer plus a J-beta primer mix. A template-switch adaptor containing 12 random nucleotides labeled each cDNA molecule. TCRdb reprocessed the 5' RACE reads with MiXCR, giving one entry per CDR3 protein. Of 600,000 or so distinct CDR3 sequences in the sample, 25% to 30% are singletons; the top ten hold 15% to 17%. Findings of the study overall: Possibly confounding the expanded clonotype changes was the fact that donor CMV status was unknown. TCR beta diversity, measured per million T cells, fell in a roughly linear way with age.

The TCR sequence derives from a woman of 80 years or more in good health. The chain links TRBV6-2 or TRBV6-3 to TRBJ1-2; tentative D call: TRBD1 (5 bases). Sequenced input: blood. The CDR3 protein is CASTTDSYDGYTF. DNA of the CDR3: TGTGCCAGTACGACAGACAGCTATGATGGCTACACCTTC.